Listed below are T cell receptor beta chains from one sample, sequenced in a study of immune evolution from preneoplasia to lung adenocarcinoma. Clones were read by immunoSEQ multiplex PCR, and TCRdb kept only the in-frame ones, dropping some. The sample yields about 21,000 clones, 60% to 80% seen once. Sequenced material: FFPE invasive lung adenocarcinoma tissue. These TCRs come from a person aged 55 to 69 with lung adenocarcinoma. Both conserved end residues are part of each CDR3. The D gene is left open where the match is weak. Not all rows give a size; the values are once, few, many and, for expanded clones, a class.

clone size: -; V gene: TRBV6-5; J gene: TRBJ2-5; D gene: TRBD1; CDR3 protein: CASSYGWTGGGETQYF; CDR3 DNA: TGTGCCAGCAGTTATGGTTGGACAGGGGGCGGGGAGACCCAGTACTTC
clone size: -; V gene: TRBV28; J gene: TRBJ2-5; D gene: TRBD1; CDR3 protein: CASTSGQFGETQYF; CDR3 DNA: TGTGCCAGCACCTCGGGACAGTTTGGGGAGACCCAGTACTTC
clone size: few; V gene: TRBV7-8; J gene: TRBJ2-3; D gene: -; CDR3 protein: CASSALSDTQYF; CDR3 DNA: TGTGCCAGCAGCGCCCTTTCAGATACGCAGTATTTT
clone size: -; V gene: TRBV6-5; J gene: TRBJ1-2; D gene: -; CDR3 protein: CASSIGRLANYGYTF; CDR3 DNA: TGTGCCAGCAGTATTGGTAGACTAGCTAACTATGGCTACACCTTC
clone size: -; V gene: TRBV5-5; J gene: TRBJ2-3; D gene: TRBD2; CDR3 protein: CASSFAGGADTQYF; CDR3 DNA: TGTGCCAGCAGCTTTGCGGGAGGAGCAGATACGCAGTATTTT
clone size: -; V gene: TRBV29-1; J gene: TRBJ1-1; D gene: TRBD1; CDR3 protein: CSVAQSSDRGPNTEAFF; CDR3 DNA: TGCAGCGTCGCTCAATCTTCCGACAGGGGGCCGAACACTGAAGCTTTCTTT
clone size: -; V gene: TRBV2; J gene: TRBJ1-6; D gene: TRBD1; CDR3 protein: CASSRDRENNSPLHF; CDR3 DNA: TGTGCCAGCAGCAGGGACAGGGAAAATAATTCACCCCTCCACTTT
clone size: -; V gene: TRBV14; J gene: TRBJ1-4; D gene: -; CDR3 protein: CASSRMEGVEKLFF; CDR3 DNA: TGTGCCAGCAGCCGGATGGAGGGAGTGGAAAAACTGTTTTTT
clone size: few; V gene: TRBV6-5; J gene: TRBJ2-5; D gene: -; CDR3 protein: CASSRRRQETQYF; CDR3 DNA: TGTGCCAGCAGTAGGAGAAGACAAGAGACCCAGTACTTC
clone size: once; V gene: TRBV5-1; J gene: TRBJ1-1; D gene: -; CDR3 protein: CASGATATLNTEAFF; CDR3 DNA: TGCGCCAGCGGAGCCACTGCCACTTTGAACACTGAAGCTTTCTTT
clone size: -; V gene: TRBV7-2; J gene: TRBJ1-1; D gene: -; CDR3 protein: CASSKRTDMNTEAFF; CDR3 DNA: TGTGCCAGCAGCAAACGAACAGATATGAACACTGAAGCTTTCTTT
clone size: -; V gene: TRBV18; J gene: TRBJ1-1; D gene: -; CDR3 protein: CASSTYVVNTEAFF; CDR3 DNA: TGTGCCAGCTCAACTTACGTGGTGAACACTGAAGCTTTCTTT
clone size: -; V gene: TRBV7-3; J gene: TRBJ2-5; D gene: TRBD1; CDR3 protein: CASSSRTGETQYF; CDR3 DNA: TGTGCCAGCAGCTCCCGGACAGGGGAGACCCAGTACTTC
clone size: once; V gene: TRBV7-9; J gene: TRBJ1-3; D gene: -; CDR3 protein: CATGVTTHFGNTIYF; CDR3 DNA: TGTGCCACAGGGGTGACAACGCATTTTGGAAACACCATATATTTT
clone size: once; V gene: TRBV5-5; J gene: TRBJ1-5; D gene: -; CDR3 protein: CASSLGPGATNQPQHF; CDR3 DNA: TGTGCCAGCAGCTTGGGGCCGGGGGCAACAAATCAGCCCCAGCATTTT
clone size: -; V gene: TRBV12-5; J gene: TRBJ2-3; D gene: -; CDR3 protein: CASGLNTDTQYF; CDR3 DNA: TGTGCTAGTGGTTTGAACACAGATACGCAGTATTTT
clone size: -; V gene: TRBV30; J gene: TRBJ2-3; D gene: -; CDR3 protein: CAWSVWGNTDTQYF; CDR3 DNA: TGTGCCTGGAGCGTATGGGGCAACACAGATACGCAGTATTTT
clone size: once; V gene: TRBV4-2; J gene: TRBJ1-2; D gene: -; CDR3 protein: CASSQERQGVGGYTF; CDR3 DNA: TGTGCCAGCAGCCAAGAAAGGCAGGGTGTAGGTGGCTACACCTTC
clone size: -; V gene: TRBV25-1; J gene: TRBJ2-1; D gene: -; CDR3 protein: CASSENGRDTEQFF; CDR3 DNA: TGTGCCAGCAGTGAAAACGGCAGGGATACGGAGCAGTTCTTC
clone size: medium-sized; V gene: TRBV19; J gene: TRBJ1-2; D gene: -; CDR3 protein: CANTIIDANYGYTF; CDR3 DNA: TGTGCCAACACAATCATAGACGCTAACTATGGCTACACCTTC
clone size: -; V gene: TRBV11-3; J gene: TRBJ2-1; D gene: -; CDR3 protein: CASSLDGTGVLFF; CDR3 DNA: TGTGCCAGCAGCTTAGATGGGACTGGGGTTCTGTTCTTC
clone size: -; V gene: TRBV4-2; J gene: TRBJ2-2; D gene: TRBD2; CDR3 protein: CASSPERESGELFF; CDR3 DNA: TGTGCCAGCAGCCCCGAGCGGGAGTCCGGGGAGCTGTTTTTT
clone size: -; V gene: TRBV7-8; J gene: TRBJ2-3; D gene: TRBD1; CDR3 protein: CASSLVQGSDTQYF; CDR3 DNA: TGTGCCAGCAGCTTGGTACAGGGGTCAGATACGCAGTATTTT
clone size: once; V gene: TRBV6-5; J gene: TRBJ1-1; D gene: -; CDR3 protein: CASTLNRDTEAFF; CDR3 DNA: TGTGCCAGCACCCTAAATCGGGACACTGAAGCTTTCTTT
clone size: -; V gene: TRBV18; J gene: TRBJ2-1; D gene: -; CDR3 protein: CASSPRGNRDNEQFF; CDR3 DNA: TGTGCCAGCTCACCCCGGGGGAATCGGGACAATGAGCAGTTCTTC
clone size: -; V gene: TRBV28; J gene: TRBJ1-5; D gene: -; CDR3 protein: CASSLLRGGQPQHF; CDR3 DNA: TGTGCCAGCAGTTTATTACGCGGGGGTCAGCCCCAGCATTTT
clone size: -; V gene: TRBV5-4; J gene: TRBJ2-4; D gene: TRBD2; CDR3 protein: CASSLEGTRNIQYF; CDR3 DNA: TGTGCCAGCAGCTTGGAGGGGACTAGAAACATTCAGTACTTC
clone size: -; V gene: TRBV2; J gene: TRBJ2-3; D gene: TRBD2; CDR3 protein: CASTPSGGTDTQYF; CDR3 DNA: TGTGCCAGCACTCCTAGCGGGGGCACAGATACGCAGTATTTT
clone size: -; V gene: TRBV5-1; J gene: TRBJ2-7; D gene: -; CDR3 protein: CASSLLGASYEQYF; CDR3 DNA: TGCGCCAGCAGCTTGTTGGGGGCTTCCTACGAGCAGTACTTC
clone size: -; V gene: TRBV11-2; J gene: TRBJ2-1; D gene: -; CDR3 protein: CASSPGRAQFF; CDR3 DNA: TGTGCCAGCAGCCCCGGGCGAGCCCAGTTCTTC
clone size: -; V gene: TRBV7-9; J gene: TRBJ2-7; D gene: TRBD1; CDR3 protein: CASSHFGQGYHEQYF; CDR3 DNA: TGTGCCAGCAGCCACTTTGGACAGGGATACCACGAGCAGTACTTC
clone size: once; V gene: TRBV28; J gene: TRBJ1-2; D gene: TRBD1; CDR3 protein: CASSPGQGPQRGGYTF; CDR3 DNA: TGTGCCAGCAGCCCGGGACAGGGACCTCAAAGGGGTGGCTACACCTTC
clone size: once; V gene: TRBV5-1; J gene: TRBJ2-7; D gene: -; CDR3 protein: CASSSQGGNYEQYF; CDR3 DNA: TGCGCCAGCAGCTCCCAGGGGGGGAACTACGAGCAGTACTTC
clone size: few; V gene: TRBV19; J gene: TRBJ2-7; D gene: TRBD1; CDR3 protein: CASSIGPPGQGPYEQYF; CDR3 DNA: TGTGCCAGTAGTATAGGACCCCCGGGACAGGGCCCCTACGAGCAGTACTTC
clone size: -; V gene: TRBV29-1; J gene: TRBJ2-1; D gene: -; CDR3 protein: CSCDGGYNEQFF; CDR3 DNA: TGCAGCTGTGACGGGGGTTACAATGAGCAGTTCTTC
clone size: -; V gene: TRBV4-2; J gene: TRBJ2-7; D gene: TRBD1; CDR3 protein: CASSQDRSGQGTFYEQYF; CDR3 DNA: TGTGCCAGCAGCCAAGATCGGTCCGGACAGGGGACGTTCTACGAGCAGTACTTC
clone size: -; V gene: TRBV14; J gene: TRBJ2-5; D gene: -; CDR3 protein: CASSHGRAGGTETQYF; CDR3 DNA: TGTGCCAGCAGCCACGGGCGGGCCGGAGGGACAGAGACCCAGTACTTC
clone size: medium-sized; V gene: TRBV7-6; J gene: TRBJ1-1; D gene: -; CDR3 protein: CASSFTSDSPLVF; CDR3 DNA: TGTGCCAGCAGCTTTACCTCGGACAGCCCTCTAGTTTTT
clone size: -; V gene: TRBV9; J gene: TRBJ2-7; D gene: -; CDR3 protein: CASSVLDSSSYEQYF; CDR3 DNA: TGTGCCAGCAGCGTACTGGACAGCTCGTCCTACGAGCAGTACTTC
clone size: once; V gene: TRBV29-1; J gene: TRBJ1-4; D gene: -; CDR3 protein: CSVFGGGTNEKLFF; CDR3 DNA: TGCAGCGTTTTCGGCGGCGGAACCAATGAAAAACTGTTTTTT
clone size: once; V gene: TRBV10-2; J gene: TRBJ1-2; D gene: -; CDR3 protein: CASSDFGAGDYGYTF; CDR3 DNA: TGCGCCAGCAGTGATTTCGGGGCGGGAGACTATGGCTACACCTTC
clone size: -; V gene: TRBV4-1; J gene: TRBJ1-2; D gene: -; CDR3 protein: CASSPLGEIGYTF; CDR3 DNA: TGCGCCAGCAGCCCCCTGGGAGAAATTGGCTACACCTTC
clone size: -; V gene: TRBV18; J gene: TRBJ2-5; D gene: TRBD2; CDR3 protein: CASSPRLAGAGETQYF; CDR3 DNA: TGTGCCAGCTCACCGAGGCTAGCGGGAGCCGGAGAGACCCAGTACTTC
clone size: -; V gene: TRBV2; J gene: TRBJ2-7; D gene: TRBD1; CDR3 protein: CASSVWDRGYEQYF; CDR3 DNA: TGTGCCAGCAGTGTGTGGGACAGGGGCTACGAGCAGTACTTC
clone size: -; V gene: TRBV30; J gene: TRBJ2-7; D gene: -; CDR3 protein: CAYYRVSSYEQYF; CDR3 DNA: TGTGCCTATTACAGGGTTAGCTCCTACGAGCAGTACTTC
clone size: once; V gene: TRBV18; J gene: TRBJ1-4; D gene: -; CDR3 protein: CASSPRKGNEKLFF; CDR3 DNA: TGTGCCAGCTCACCACGGAAAGGCAATGAAAAACTGTTTTTT
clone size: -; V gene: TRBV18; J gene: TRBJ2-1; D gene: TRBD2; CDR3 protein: CASSPALAGEGNEQFF; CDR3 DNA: TGTGCCAGCTCACCCGCTCTAGCGGGAGAGGGCAATGAGCAGTTCTTC
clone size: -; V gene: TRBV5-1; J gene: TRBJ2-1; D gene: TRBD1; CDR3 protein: CASSLGEGDRGNEQFF; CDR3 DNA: TGCGCCAGCAGCTTGGGGGAGGGGGACAGGGGCAATGAGCAGTTCTTC
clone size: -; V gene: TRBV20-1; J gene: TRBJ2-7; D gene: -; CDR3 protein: CSARGGYEQYF; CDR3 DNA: TGCAGTGCTAGAGGGGGCTACGAGCAGTACTTC
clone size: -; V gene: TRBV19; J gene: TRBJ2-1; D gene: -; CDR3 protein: CASRAGVPGDSYNEQFF; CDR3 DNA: TGTGCCAGTAGAGCCGGCGTTCCGGGAGATTCTTACAATGAGCAGTTCTTC
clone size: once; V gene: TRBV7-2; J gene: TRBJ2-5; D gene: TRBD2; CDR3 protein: CASSGTSGRAGKTQYF; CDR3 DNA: TGTGCCAGCAGTGGGACTAGCGGGAGAGCCGGAAAGACCCAGTACTTC